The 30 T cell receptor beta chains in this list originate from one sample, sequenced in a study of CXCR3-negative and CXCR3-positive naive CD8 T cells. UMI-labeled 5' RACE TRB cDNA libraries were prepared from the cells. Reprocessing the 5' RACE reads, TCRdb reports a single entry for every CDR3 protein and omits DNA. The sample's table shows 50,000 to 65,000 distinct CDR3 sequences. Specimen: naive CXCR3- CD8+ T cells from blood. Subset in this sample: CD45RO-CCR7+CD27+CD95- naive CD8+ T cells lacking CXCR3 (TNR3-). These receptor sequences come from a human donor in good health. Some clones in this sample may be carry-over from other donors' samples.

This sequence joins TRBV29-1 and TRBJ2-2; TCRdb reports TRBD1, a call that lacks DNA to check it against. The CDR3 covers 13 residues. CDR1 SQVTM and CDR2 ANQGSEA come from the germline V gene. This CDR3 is CSVYTQGFGELFF.

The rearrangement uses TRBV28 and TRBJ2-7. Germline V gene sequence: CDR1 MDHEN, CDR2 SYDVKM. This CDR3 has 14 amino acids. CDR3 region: CASRWQGRTYEQYF.

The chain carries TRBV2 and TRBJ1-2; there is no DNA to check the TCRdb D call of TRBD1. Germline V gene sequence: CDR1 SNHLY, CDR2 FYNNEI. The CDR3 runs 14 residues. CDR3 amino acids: CASSGTGYNYGYTF. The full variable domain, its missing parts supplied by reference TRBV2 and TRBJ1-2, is EPEVTQTPSHQVTQMGQEVILRCVPISNHLYFYWYRQILGQKVEFLVSFYNNEISEKSEIFDDQFSVERPDGSNFTLKIRSTKLEDSAMYFCASSGTGYNYGYTFGSGTRLTVV.

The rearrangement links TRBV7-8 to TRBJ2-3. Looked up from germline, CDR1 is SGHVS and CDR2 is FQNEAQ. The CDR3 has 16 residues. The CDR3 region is CASSLAGGVSTDTQYF.

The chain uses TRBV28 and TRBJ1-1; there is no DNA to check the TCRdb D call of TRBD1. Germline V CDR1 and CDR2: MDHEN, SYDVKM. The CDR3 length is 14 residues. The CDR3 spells CASSHSRGLLEAFF.

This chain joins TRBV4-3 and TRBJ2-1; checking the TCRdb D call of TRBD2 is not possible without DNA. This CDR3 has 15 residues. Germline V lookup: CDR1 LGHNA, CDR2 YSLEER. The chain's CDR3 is CASSPYVAGEYEQFF.

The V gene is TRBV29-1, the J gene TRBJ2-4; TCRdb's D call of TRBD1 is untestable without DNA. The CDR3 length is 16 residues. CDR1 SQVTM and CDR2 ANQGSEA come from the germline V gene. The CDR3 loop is CSVELRGPAGDGIQYF.

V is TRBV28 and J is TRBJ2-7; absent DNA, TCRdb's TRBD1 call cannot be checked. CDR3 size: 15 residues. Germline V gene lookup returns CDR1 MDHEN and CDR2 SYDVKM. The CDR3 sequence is CASSLVRARSYEQYF.

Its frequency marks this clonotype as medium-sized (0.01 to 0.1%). The CDR3 protein is CASSSAEEQFF. The chain has TRBV12-3 or TRBV12-4 and TRBJ2-1. The CDR3 spans 11 residues.

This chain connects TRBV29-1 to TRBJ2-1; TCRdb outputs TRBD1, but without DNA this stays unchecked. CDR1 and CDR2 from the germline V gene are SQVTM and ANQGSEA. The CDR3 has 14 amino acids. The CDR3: CSVHHASGLNEQFF.

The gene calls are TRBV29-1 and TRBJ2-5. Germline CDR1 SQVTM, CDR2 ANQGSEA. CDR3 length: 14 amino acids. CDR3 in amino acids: CSVLSDNRFETQYF.

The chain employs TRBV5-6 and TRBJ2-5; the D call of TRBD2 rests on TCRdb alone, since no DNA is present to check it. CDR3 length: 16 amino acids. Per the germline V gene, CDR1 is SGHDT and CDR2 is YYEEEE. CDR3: CASSFKAGGHQETQYF.

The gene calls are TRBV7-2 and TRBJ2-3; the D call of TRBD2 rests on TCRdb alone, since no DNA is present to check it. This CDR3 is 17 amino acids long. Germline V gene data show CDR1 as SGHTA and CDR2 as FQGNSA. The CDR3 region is CASSSPTIAVDTDTQYF.

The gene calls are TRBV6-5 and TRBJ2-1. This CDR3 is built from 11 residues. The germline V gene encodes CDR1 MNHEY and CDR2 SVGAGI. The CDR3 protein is CASSYYYEQFF.

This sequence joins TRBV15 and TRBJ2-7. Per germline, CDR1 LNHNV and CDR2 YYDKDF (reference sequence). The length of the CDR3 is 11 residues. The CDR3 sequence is CATRQDYEQYF.

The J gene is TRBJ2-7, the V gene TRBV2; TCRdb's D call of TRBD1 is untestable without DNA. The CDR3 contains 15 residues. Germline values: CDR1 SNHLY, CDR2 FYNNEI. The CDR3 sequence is CASSEGPGVSYEQYF. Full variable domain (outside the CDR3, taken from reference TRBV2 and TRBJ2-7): EPEVTQTPSHQVTQMGQEVILRCVPISNHLYFYWYRQILGQKVEFLVSFYNNEISEKSEIFDDQFSVERPDGSNFTLKIRSTKLEDSAMYFCASSEGPGVSYEQYFGPGTRLTVT.

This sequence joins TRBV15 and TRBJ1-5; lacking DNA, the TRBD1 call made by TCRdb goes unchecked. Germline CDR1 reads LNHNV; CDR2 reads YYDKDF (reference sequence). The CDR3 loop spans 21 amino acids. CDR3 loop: CATPSRHKTPITGNSNQPQHF.

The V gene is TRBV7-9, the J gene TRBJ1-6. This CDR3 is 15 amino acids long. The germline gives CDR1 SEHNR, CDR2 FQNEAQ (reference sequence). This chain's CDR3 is CASSLARQGQSPLHF.

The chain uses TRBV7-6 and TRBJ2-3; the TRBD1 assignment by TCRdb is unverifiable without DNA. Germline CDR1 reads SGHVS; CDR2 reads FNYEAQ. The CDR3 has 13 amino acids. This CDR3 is CASSTGPGDTQYF.

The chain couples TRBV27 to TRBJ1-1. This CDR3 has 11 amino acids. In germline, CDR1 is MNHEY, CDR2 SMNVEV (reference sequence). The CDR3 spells CASSQSSEAFF.

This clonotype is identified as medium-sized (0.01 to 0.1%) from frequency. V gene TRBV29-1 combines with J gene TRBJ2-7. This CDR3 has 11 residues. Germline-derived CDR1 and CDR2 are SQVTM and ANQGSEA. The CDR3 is CSVEDRGGQYF.

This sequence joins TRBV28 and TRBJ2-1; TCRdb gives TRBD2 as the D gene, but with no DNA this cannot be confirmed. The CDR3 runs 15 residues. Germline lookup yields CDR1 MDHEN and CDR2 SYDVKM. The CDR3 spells CASSSSVSAYNEQFF.

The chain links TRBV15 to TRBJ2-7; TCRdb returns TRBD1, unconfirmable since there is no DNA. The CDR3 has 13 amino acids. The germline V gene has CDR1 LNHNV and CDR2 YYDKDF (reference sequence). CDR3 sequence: CATSDPGGVEKYF.

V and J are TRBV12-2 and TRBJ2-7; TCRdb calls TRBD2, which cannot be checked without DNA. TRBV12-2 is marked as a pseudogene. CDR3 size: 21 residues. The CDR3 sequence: CASRDLTTQGGFGSVPYEQYF.

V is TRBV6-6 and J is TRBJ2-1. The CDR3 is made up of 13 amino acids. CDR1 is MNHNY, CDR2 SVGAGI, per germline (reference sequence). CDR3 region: CASSYSPYNEQFF.

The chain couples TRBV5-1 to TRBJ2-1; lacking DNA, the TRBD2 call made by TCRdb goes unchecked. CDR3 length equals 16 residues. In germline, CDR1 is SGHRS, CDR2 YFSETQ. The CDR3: CASSLGLAGGHNEQFF.

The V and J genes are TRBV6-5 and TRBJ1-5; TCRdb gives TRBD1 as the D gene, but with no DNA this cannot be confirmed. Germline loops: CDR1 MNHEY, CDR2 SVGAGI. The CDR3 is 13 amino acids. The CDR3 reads CASGARGDQPQHF.

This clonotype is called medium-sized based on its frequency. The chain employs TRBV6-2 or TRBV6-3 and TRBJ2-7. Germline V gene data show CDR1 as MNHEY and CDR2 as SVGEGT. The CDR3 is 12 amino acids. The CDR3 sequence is CASSRLTYEQYF.

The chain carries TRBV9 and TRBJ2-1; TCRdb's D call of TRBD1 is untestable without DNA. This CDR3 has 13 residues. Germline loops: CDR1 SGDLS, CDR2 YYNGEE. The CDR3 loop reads CASSAIQGNEQFF. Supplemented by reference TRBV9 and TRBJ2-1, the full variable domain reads DSGVTQTPKHLITATGQRVTLRCSPRSGDLSVYWYQQSLDQGLQFLIQYYNGEERAKGNILERFSAQQFPDLHSELNLSSLELGDSALYFCASSAIQGNEQFFGPGTRLTVL.

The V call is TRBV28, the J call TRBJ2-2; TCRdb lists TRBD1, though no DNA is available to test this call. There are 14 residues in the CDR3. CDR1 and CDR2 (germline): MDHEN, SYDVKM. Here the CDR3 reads CASSPGTVTGELFF.